The entry below gives a single T cell receptor (beta chain) sequence along with its context. No antigen is known for it. No base quality values were provided; no much bigger clone lies one nucleotide off. This sample was included in a study of T cell changes during pregnancy in multiple sclerosis (dated by TCRdb to between 2017 and 2020). For the study in its entirety: In women with multiple sclerosis, the researchers looked at how the T cell repertoire shifted as pregnancy progressed.

The CDR3 measures 14 amino acids from cysteine to phenylalanine. The only DNA kept is the CDR3, 42 bases in frame from the first base. The V and J ends are trimmed by 5 bases and 3 bases, leaving 10 bases between them. As encoded in the germline V gene, CDR1 is SGHTA while CDR2 is FQGNSA. The library was built by means of the immunoSEQ multiplex PCR assay. Here the immuneACCESS table is served through TCRdb, limited to in-frame sequences with V and J called. Missing clones are a known gap in these copies; in checked studies unresolved V genes cover under half, and the rest lacks a known reason. For this sample the table gives about 36,000 clones, of which roughly 92% were detected only once. About 1.2% of the sample comes from the top ten.

Sequences were obtained from PBMCs (not recorded whether the cells were cultured). The TCR was taken from a female donor with multiple sclerosis, enrolled in a pregnancy study. The chain is assembled from TRBV7-2 and TRBJ2-2, with no confidently assigned D gene. For the CDR3, the sequence is CASSPQVDTGELFF. The base sequence is TGTGCCAGCAGCCCCCAGGTGGACACCGGGGAGCTGTTTTTT.